This TCR beta chain came from a study of blood T cell repertoires in COVID-19. Study-wide context: Material from acute and convalescent COVID-19 was sourced from the United States, Italy and Spain. Sources were T cells, B-cell-depleted T cells, or PBMCs; the material itself was cDNA or gDNA.

The authors' processing: Estimation of nucleated cell counts relied on the amplification of reference gene primers. Generated by immunoSEQ multiplex PCR, the TCRdb table keeps only in-frame clones and is missing some. Clonal size and the V and J genes are those of that table, whereas D and trimming came from the DNA. The sample consists of some 180,000 clones, 84% of them appearing once. Germline values: CDR1 MNHEY, CDR2 SMNVEV (reference sequence). This CDR3 comprises 15 residues. Trimming took off 6 bases at V and 0 bases at J, with 12 bases between the two ends. This clonotype was obtained from a man between 70 and 80 years old with active or convalescent COVID-19. The V call is TRBV27, the J call TRBJ2-1; a weak D match, TRBD2 (6 bases). The source material was peripheral blood. CDR3 amino acids: CASSRAGFSYNEQFF. The CDR3 nucleotides are TGTGCCAGCAGCCGGGCGGGGTTCTCCTACAATGAGCAGTTCTTC.